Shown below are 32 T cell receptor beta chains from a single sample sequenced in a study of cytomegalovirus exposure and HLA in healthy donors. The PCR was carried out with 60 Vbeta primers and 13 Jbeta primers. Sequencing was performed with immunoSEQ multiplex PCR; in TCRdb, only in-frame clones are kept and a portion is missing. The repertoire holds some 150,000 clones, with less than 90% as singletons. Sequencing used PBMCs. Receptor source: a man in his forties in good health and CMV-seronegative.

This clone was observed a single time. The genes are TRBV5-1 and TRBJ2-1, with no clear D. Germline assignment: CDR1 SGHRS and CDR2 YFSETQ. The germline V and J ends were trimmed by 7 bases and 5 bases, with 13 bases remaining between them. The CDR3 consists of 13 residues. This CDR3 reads CASSTVADNEQFF. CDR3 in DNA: TGCGCCAGCTCCACTGTAGCCGACAATGAGCAGTTCTTC.

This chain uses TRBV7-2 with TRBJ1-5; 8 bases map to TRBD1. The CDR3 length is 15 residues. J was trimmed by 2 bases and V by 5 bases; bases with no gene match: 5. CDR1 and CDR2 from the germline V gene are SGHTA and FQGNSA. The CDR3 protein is CASSADRGGNQPQHF. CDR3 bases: TGTGCCAGCAGCGCCGACAGGGGAGGCAATCAGCCCCAGCATTTT.

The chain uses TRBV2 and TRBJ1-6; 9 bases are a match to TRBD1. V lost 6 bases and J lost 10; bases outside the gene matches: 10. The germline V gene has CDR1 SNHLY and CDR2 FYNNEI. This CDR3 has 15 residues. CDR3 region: CASRVQGAGGSPLHF. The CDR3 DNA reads TGTGCCAGCAGAGTACAGGGGGCCGGGGGATCACCCCTCCACTTT.

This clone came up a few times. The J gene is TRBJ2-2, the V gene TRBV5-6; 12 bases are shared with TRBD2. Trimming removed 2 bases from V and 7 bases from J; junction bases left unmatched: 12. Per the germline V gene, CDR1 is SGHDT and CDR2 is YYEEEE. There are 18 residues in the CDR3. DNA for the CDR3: TGTGCCAGCAGCTTCCTAGCGGGAGGGCCACGGTTGAACGGGGAGCTGTTTTTT. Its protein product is CASSFLAGGPRLNGELFF.

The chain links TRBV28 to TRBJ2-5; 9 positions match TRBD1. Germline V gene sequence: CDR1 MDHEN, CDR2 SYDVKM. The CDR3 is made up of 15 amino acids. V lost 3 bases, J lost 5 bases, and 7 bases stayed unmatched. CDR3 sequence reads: CASSFNRGPWETQYF. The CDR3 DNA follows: TGTGCCAGCAGTTTTAACAGGGGGCCTTGGGAGACCCAGTACTTC.

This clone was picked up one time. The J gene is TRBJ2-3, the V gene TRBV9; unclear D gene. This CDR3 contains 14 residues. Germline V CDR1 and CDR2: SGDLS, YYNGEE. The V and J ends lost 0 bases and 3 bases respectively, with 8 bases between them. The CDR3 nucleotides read TGTGCCAGCAGCGTAGGCGAGGCTACAGATACGCAGTATTTT. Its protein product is CASSVGEATDTQYF.

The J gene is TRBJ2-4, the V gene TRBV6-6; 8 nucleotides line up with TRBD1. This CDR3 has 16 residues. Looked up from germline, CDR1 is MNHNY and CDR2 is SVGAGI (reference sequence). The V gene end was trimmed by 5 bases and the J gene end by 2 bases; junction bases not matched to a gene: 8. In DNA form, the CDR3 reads TGTGCCAGCAGTCCCCGACAGGGGCGCACCAAAAACATTCAGTACTTC. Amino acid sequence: CASSPRQGRTKNIQYF.

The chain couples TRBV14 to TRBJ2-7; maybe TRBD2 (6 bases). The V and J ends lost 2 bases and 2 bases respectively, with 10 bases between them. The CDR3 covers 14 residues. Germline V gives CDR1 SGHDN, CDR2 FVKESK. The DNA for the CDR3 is TGTGCCAGCAGCCAACGGGCGGGAACCTACGAGCAGTACTTC. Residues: CASSQRAGTYEQYF.

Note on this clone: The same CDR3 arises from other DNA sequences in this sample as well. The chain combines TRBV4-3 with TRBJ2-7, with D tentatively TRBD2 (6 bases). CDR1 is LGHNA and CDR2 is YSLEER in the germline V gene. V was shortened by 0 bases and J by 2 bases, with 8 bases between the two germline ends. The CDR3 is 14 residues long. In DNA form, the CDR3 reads TGCGCCAGCAGCCAAGATACGGGGGCCTACGAGCAGTACTTC. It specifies CASSQDTGAYEQYF.

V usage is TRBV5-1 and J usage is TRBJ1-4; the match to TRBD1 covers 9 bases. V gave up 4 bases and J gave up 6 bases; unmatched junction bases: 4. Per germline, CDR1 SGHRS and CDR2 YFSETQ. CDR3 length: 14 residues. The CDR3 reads CASSQGQGDEKLFF. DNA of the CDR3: TGCGCCAGCAGCCAGGGACAGGGAGATGAAAAACTGTTTTTT.

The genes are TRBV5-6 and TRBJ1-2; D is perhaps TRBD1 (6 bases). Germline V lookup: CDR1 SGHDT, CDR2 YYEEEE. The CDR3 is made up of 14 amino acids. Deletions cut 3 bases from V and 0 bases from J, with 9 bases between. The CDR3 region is CASSWDNTNYGYTF. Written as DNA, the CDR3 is TGTGCCAGCAGCTGGGACAATACTAACTATGGCTACACCTTC.

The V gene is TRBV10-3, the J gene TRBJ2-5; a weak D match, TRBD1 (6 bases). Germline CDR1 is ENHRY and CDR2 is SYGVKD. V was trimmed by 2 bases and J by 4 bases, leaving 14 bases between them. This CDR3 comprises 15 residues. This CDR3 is CAISEPDGGGETQYF. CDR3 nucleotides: TGTGCCATCAGTGAGCCAGATGGGGGCGGAGAGACCCAGTACTTC.

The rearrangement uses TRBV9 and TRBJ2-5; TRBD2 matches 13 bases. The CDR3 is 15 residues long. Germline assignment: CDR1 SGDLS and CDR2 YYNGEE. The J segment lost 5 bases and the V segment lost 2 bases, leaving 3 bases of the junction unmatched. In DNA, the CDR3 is TGTGCCAGCAGCGTCGGGACTAGCGGGGTGGAGACCCAGTACTTC. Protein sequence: CASSVGTSGVETQYF. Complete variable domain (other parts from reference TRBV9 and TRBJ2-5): DSGVTQTPKHLITATGQRVTLRCSPRSGDLSVYWYQQSLDQGLQFLIQYYNGEERAKGNILERFSAQQFPDLHSELNLSSLELGDSALYFCASSVGTSGVETQYFGPGTRLLVL.

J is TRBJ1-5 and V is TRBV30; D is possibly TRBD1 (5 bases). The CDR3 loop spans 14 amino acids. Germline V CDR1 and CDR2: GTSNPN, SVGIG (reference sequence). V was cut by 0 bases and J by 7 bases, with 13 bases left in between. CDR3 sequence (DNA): TGTGCCTGGAGTGTATCACGACAGTCCCAGCCCCAGCATTTT. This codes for CAWSVSRQSQPQHF.

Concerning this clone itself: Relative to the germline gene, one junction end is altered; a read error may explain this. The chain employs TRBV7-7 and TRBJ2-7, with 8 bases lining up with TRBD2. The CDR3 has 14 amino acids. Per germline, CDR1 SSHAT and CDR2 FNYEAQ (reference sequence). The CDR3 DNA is TGTGCTAGCAGCGGGGGACACCAAGGCTACGAGCAGTACTTC. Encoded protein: CASSGGHQGYEQYF.

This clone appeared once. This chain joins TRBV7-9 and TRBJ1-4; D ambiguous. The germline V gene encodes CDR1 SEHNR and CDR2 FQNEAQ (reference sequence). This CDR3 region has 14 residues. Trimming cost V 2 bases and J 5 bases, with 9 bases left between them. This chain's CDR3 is CASSLQQSNEKLFF. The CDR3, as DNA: TGTGCCAGCAGCTTACAACAGTCCAATGAAAAACTGTTTTTT.

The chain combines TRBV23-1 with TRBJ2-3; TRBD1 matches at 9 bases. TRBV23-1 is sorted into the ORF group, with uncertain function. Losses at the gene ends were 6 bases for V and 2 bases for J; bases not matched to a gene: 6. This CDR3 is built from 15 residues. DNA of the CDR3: TGCGCCAGCAGGACCGGGACAGGGATCACAGATACGCAGTATTTT. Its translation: CASRTGTGITDTQYF.

The CDR3 DNA follows: TGTGCCAGCAGCCCGATGGGGACAGGACCTTACTACGAGCAGTACTTC. It encodes CASSPMGTGPYYEQYF. This chain joins TRBV7-9 and TRBJ2-7, with TRBD1 matching 8 bases. CDR3 length: 16 amino acids. The germline gives CDR1 SEHNR, CDR2 FQNEAQ (reference sequence). Unmatched junction bases numbered 12, after V lost 5 bases and J lost 3 bases.

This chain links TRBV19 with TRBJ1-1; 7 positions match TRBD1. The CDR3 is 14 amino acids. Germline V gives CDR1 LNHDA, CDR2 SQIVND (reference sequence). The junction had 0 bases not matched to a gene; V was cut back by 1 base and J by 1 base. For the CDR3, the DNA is TGTGCCAGTAGTATAGGGGACAGGAACACTGAAGCTTTCTTT. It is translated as CASSIGDRNTEAFF.

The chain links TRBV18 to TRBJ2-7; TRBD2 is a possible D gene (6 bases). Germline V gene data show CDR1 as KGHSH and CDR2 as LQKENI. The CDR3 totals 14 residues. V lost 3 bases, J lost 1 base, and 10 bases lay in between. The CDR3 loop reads CASSPASVSYEQYF. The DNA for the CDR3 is TGTGCCAGCTCACCGGCTAGCGTTTCCTACGAGCAGTACTTC. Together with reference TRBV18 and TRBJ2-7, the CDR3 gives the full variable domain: NAGVMQNPRHLVRRRGQEARLRCSPMKGHSHVYWYRQLPEEGLKFMVYLQKENIIDESGMPKERFSAEFPKEGPSILRIQQVVRGDSAAYFCASSPASVSYEQYFGPGTRLTVT.

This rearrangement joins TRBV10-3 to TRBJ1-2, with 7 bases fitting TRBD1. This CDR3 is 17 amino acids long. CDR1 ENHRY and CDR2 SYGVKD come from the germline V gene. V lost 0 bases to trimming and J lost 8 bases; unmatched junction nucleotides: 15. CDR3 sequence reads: CAISESENRGAMWGYTF. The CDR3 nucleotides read TGTGCCATCAGTGAGTCTGAAAACAGGGGCGCTATGTGGGGCTACACCTTC.

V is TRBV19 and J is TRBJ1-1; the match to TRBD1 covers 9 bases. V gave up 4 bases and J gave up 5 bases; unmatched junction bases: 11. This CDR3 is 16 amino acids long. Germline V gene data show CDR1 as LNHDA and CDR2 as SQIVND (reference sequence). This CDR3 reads CASSNWDRARRTEAFF. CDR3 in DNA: TGTGCCAGTAGTAACTGGGACAGGGCAAGAAGAACTGAAGCTTTCTTT.

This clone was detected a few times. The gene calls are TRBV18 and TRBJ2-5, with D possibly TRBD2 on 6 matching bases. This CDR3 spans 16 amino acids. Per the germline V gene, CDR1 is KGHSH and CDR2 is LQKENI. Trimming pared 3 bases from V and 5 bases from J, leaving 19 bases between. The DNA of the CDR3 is TGTGCCAGCTCACCCGGGCAGCCTCAGGGAGGCGAGACCCAGTACTTC. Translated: CASSPGQPQGGETQYF.

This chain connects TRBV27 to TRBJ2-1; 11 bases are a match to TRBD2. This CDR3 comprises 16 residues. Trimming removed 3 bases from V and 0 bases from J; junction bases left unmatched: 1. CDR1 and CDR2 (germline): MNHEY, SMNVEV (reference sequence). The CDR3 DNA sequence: TGTGCCAGCAGTTTCGGACTAGCGGGCTCCTACAATGAGCAGTTCTTC. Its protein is CASSFGLAGSYNEQFF.

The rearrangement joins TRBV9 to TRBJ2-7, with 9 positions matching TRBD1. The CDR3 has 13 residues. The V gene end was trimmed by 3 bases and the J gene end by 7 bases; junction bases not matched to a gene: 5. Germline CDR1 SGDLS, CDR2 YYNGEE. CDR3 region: CASSAVDRGEQYF. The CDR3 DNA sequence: TGTGCCAGCAGCGCCGTTGACAGGGGGGAGCAGTACTTC.

CDR3 nucleotide sequence: TGTGCCAGTTCGGAATGGGAGGGGAACACTGAAGCTTTCTTT. Its protein product is CASSEWEGNTEAFF. This chain uses TRBV7-3 with TRBJ1-1; D remains ambiguous. Deletions cut 9 bases from V and 1 base from J, with 15 bases between. CDR3 length equals 14 residues. Per germline, CDR1 SGHTA and CDR2 FQGTGA.

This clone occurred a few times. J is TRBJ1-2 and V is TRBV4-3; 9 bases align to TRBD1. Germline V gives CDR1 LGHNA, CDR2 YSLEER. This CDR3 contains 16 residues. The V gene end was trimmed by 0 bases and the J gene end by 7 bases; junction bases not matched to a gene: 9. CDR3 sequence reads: CASSQDLGGQGTGYTF. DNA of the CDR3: TGCGCCAGCAGCCAAGATCTCGGAGGACAGGGGACTGGCTACACCTTC.

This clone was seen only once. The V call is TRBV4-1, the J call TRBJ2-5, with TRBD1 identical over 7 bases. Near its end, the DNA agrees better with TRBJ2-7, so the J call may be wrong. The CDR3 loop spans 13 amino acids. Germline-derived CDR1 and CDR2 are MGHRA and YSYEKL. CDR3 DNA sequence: TGCGCCAGCAGCCGGGACAGAACCTACGAGCAGTACTTC. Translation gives CASSRDRTYEQYF.

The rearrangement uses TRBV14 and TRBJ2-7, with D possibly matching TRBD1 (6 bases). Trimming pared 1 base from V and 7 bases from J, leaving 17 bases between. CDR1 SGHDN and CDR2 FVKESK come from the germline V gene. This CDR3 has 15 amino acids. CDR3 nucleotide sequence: TGTGCCAGCAGCCAAGCCATAGGGGGAATGGGAGAGCAGTACTTC. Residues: CASSQAIGGMGEQYF.

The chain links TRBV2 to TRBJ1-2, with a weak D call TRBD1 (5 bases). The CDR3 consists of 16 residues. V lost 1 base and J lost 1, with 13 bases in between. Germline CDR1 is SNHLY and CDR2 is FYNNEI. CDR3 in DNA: TGTGCCAGCAGTGAAGTCGGAGACAGAGTTAACTATGGCTACACCTTC. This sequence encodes CASSEVGDRVNYGYTF.

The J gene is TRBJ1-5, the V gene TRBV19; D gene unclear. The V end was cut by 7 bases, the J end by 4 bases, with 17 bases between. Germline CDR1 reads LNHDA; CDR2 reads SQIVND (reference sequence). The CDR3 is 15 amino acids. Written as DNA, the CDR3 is TGTGCCAGTACCCCGCGGCAGGAGGTTAATCAGCCCCAGCATTTT. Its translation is CASTPRQEVNQPQHF.

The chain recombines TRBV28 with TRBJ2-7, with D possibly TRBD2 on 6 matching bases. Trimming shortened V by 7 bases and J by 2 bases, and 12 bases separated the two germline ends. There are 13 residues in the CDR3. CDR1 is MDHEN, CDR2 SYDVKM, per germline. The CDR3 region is CASNAGRTYEQYF. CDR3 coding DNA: TGTGCCAGCAATGCAGGGAGGACCTACGAGCAGTACTTC.